What follows are 10 T cell receptor beta chains derived from one specimen sequenced in a study of blood T cell repertoires in COVID-19. The assay was immunoSEQ multiplex PCR, and TCRdb's table has in-frame clones only and misses some. This sample has roughly 180,000 clones, with over 70% found just once. Sequenced material: PBMCs or T cells enriched from blood (not recorded which). The origin of the receptors is a woman in her 40s with acute COVID-19.

This chain joins TRBV6-1 and TRBJ2-5; D call uncertain. V lost 8 bases to trimming and J lost 5 bases, with 12 bases between them. In germline, CDR1 is MNHNS, CDR2 SASEGT. The CDR3 has 12 residues. The CDR3 protein is CASGQKIETQYF. In DNA, the CDR3 is TGTGCCAGCGGGCAGAAGATTGAGACCCAGTACTTC.

V is TRBV10-2 and J is TRBJ2-7; 7 bases are a match to TRBD2. CDR1 and CDR2 (germline): WSHSY, SAAADI. The CDR3 is 16 amino acids. V was pared by 5 bases and J by 3 bases, with 13 bases of the junction left unmatched. CDR3: CASSSLLASGLYEQYF. CDR3 sequence (DNA): TGCGCCAGCAGTTCCTTGCTAGCTAGCGGCCTCTACGAGCAGTACTTC.

V gene TRBV11-2 combines with J gene TRBJ2-7; the D gene is possibly TRBD1 (6 bases). CDR3 length equals 13 residues. Germline CDR1 SGHAT, CDR2 FQNNGV. V was pared by 5 bases and J by 3 bases, with 11 bases between. The CDR3 nucleotides are TGTGCCAGCAGCGGACAGAGAAACTACGAGCAGTACTTC. It codes for CASSGQRNYEQYF.

The rearrangement uses TRBV11-3 and TRBJ2-3; tentative D call: TRBD1 (5 bases). CDR3 length: 14 residues. Trimming stripped 1 base from V and 2 bases from J, with 7 bases between. Germline V CDR1 and CDR2: SGHNT, YENEEA. CDR3 nucleotide sequence: TGTGCCAGCAGCTTAGCAGGGTACACAGATACGCAGTATTTT. Amino acids: CASSLAGYTDTQYF.

The CDR3 DNA follows: TGTGCCAGCAGCCCTCGTCCGGGGGGCACAGATACGCAGTATTTT. Residues: CASSPRPGGTDTQYF. The J gene is TRBJ2-3, the V gene TRBV11-2, with a tentative D call TRBD2 (6 bases). Trimming removed 5 bases from V and 1 base from J, with 13 bases in between. The germline CDR1 and CDR2 sequences are SGHAT and FQNNGV. The CDR3 is 15 amino acids.

This clone was detected only a few times. The DNA of the CDR3 is TGTGCCAGCACGGGGGCGAACACCGGGGAGCTGTTTTTT. Amino acids: CASTGANTGELFF. J is TRBJ2-2 and V is TRBV11-1; D might be TRBD2 (6 bases). The CDR3 spans 13 residues. Germline CDR1 reads SGHAT; CDR2 reads FQDESV (reference sequence). V lost 7 bases, J lost 0 bases, and 6 bases lay in between.

The chain links TRBV6-6 to TRBJ2-2; 9 nucleotides align to TRBD1. Germline CDR1 MNHNY, CDR2 SVGAGI (reference sequence). Trimming at V came to 5 bases and at J to 5 bases, leaving 15 bases not matched to a gene. This CDR3 region has 18 residues. The CDR3 coding sequence is TGTGCCAGCAGTCGAAGGGCCGTGGGACAGGGCTTTACCGGGGAGCTGTTTTTT. Its translation is CASSRRAVGQGFTGELFF.

This clone was recorded only once. The DNA for the CDR3 is TGTGCCAGCAGCCCTAGCCCGGGACAGGGGCAGGTTGGTTACACTGAAGCTTTCTTT. Its protein product is CASSPSPGQGQVGYTEAFF. J is TRBJ1-1 and V is TRBV3-1 (or the pseudogene TRBV3-2); TRBD1 matches at 10 bases. Germline V gene data show CDR1 as LGHDT and CDR2 as YNNKEL (reference sequence). The CDR3 has 19 residues. With 4 bases clipped from V and 3 bases from J, the junction kept 17 bases outside the gene matches.

The chain is built from TRBV25-1 and TRBJ1-4; D is perhaps TRBD1 (5 bases). The germline CDR1 and CDR2 sequences are MGHDK and SYGVNS. The CDR3 covers 14 residues. V lost 6 bases and J lost 7, with 15 bases in between. CDR3 sequence: CASRDQGRSEKLFF. The CDR3 DNA is TGTGCCAGCAGAGACCAGGGCCGTAGTGAAAAACTGTTTTTT.

J is TRBJ1-4 and V is TRBV18; D is perhaps TRBD1 (6 bases). Germline V gives CDR1 KGHSH, CDR2 LQKENI. This CDR3 is 15 amino acids long. Deletions cut 5 bases from V and 7 bases from J, with 17 bases between. The CDR3 bases are TGTGCCAGCTCAGCCCAGGGGACCATCGGTGAAAAACTGTTTTTT. This codes for CASSAQGTIGEKLFF.